Each of the 20 T cell receptor beta chains below was sequenced from the same sample in a study of blood T cell repertoires in COVID-19. Using immunoSEQ multiplex PCR, the repertoire was profiled, and TCRdb retains in-frame clones only, with some absent. The table shows some 270,000 clones, with roughly 85% occurring only once. Source material: PBMCs or T cells enriched from blood (not recorded which). Receptors originate from a woman between 50 and 59 years old with acute COVID-19.

This chain joins TRBV3-1 (or the pseudogene TRBV3-2) and TRBJ1-5, with D unresolved. V shed 0 bases and J shed 0 bases, with 6 bases lying between them. This CDR3 has 15 amino acids. Germline CDR1 LGHDT, CDR2 YNNKEL (reference sequence). This chain's CDR3 is CASSQDGYSNQPQHF. DNA for the CDR3: TGTGCCAGCAGCCAAGACGGGTATAGCAATCAGCCCCAGCATTTT.

V usage is TRBV4-3 and J usage is TRBJ1-5; 8 bases agree with TRBD1. With 3 bases clipped from V and 4 bases from J, the junction kept 8 bases outside the gene matches. The CDR3 covers 16 residues. Germline CDR1 is LGHNA and CDR2 is YSLEER. The CDR3 nucleotides read TGCGCCAGCAGCCAGGCTCTGACAGGGGTGAATCAGCCCCAGCATTTT. This sequence encodes CASSQALTGVNQPQHF.

This chain links TRBV28 with TRBJ2-4; 12 bases align to TRBD2. With V trimmed by 5 bases and J by 3 bases, 8 bases remained unmatched. CDR3 size: 17 residues. Germline-derived CDR1 and CDR2 are MDHEN and SYDVKM. The CDR3 is CASSLLAGGSVKNIQYF. As DNA, the CDR3 is TGTGCCAGCAGTCTCCTAGCGGGGGGGTCGGTCAAAAACATTCAGTACTTC.

This chain uses TRBV6-5 with TRBJ1-4, with 7 bases aligning to TRBD1. Looked up from germline, CDR1 is MNHEY and CDR2 is SVGAGI. With V trimmed by 6 bases and J by 8 bases, 9 bases remained unmatched. The CDR3 has 14 amino acids. The CDR3 DNA follows: TGTGCCAGCAGACCGACAGGGATGCGAGAAAAACTGTTTTTT. Translation: CASRPTGMREKLFF.

V is TRBV19 and J is TRBJ1-5; the match to TRBD1 covers 9 bases. CDR3 size: 16 residues. With 3 bases clipped from V and 5 bases from J, the junction kept 8 bases outside the gene matches. Per the germline V gene, CDR1 is LNHDA and CDR2 is SQIVND (reference sequence). The CDR3 region is CASSIPGQGLDQPQHF. The DNA of the CDR3 is TGTGCCAGTAGTATTCCGGGACAGGGACTTGATCAGCCCCAGCATTTT.

This chain connects TRBV10-2 to TRBJ2-7; tentative D call: TRBD1 (6 bases). The CDR3 sequence is 12 residues long. Germline V gene sequence: CDR1 WSHSY, CDR2 SAAADI. V was shortened by 3 bases and J by 6 bases, with 9 bases between the two germline ends. The CDR3 loop is CASSEQGPEQYF. The CDR3 DNA reads as TGCGCCAGCAGTGAACAGGGTCCCGAGCAGTACTTC.

V is TRBV11-2 and J is TRBJ2-1; 9 nucleotides line up with TRBD2. J was trimmed by 1 base and V by 6 bases; bases with no gene match: 16. Germline V CDR1 and CDR2: SGHAT, FQNNGV. The CDR3 has 19 residues. The CDR3 DNA reads as TGTGCCAGCAGAAAAATAGGGAGGACTAGCGAGCAGTCCTACAATGAGCAGTTCTTC. It is translated as CASRKIGRTSEQSYNEQFF.

This clone was observed once. For the CDR3, the DNA is TGTGCCACCAGGACAGACGGCTCTGGAAACACCATATATTTT. Its translation is CATRTDGSGNTIYF. The chain carries TRBV19 and TRBJ1-3; tentative D call: TRBD1 (6 bases). The CDR3 covers 14 residues. The germline V and J ends were trimmed by 10 bases and 0 bases, with 13 bases remaining between them. CDR1 is LNHDA and CDR2 is SQIVND in the germline V gene (reference sequence).

This rearrangement joins TRBV19 to TRBJ1-6; D remains unclear. Germline V CDR1 and CDR2: LNHDA, SQIVND (reference sequence). Between the trimmed V and J ends, which lost 4 bases and 9 bases, there was a span of 16 bases. The CDR3 runs to 15 residues. This CDR3 is CASSKQVWVASPLHF. Here the CDR3 DNA reads TGTGCCAGTAGTAAGCAGGTTTGGGTGGCTTCACCCCTCCACTTT.

The J gene is TRBJ2-7, the V gene TRBV30; 7 positions agree with TRBD1. Germline assignment: CDR1 GTSNPN and CDR2 SVGIG (reference sequence). This CDR3 spans 15 amino acids. Trimming cost V 3 bases and J 0 bases; bases outside gene matches: 8. CDR3 amino acids: CAWSPLGTVSYEQYF. In DNA form, the CDR3 reads TGTGCCTGGAGCCCCCTCGGGACAGTCTCCTACGAGCAGTACTTC. Full variable domain (outside the CDR3, taken from reference TRBV30 and TRBJ2-7): SQTIHQWPATLVQPVGSPLSLECTVEGTSNPNLYWYRQAAGRGLQLLFYSVGIGQISSEVPQNLSASRPQDRQFILSSKKLLLSDSGFYLCAWSPLGTVSYEQYFGPGTRLTVT.

The chain uses TRBV29-1 and TRBJ1-2; D remains unclear. Germline V gene sequence: CDR1 SQVTM, CDR2 ANQGSEA. V lost 4 bases and J 4 bases, leaving 10 bases between the germline ends. The CDR3 has 12 residues. The chain's CDR3 is CSVGGLTYGYTF. In nucleotides, the CDR3 is TGCAGCGTTGGAGGCTTGACCTATGGCTACACCTTC.

The rearrangement links TRBV27 to TRBJ2-2, with 9 bases identical to TRBD1. Germline values: CDR1 MNHEY, CDR2 SMNVEV (reference sequence). This CDR3 comprises 14 residues. Trimming removed 6 bases from V and 7 bases from J; junction bases left unmatched: 6. The CDR3 here is CASSRQGVGGELFF. The CDR3 coding sequence is TGTGCCAGCAGCCGACAGGGGGTCGGCGGGGAGCTGTTTTTT.

The chain links TRBV2 to TRBJ1-2, with 7 bases matching TRBD1. CDR3 size: 13 residues. CDR1 and CDR2 from the germline V gene are SNHLY and FYNNEI. V was pared by 6 bases and J by 5 bases, with 6 bases of the junction left unmatched. CDR3 sequence: CASRGTASYGYTF. In DNA, the CDR3 is TGTGCCAGCAGGGGGACAGCTTCTTATGGCTACACCTTC.

The chain has TRBV7-6 and TRBJ1-3; 9 bases fit TRBD1. From germline, CDR1 is SGHVS and CDR2 FNYEAQ. The junction had 1 base not matched to a gene; V was cut back by 4 bases and J by 0 bases. CDR3 length equals 15 residues. The CDR3 DNA is TGTGCCAGCAGCTCGGGACAGGGCTCTGGAAACACCATATATTTT. It is translated as CASSSGQGSGNTIYF.

This chain links TRBV13 with TRBJ2-4; D may be TRBD1 (6 bases). Germline CDR1 reads PRHDT; CDR2 reads FYEKMQ (reference sequence). Trimming removed 4 bases at V and 9 bases at J, with 16 bases between. This CDR3 has 14 residues. The CDR3 spells CASSSRTVDGIQYF. The CDR3 nucleotides read TGTGCCAGCAGCTCTCGGACAGTTGATGGCATTCAGTACTTC.

This chain connects TRBV2 to TRBJ1-5, with 10 bases aligning to TRBD1. Per germline, CDR1 SNHLY and CDR2 FYNNEI. The CDR3 is 14 residues long. Trimming removed 6 bases from V and 5 bases from J; junction bases left unmatched: 4. This CDR3 is CASSADRGHQPQHF. The CDR3 DNA sequence: TGTGCCAGCAGCGCTGACAGGGGGCATCAGCCCCAGCATTTT.

The V and J genes are TRBV30 and TRBJ1-2; TRBD1 matches 7 bases. There are 14 residues in the CDR3. The trim removed 4 bases at V and 3 bases at J, leaving 8 bases unmatched. Germline V gene sequence: CDR1 GTSNPN, CDR2 SVGIG (reference sequence). Here the CDR3 reads CAWTSTGRYYGYTF. CDR3 nucleotide sequence: TGTGCCTGGACCTCGACAGGGCGGTACTATGGCTACACCTTC.

The V and J genes are TRBV9 and TRBJ2-2; unclear D gene. Trimming took 0 bases from V and 1 from J, leaving 16 bases between them. The CDR3 has 18 residues. Germline V gene data show CDR1 as SGDLS and CDR2 as YYNGEE. The CDR3 region is CASSVAPSGQLNTGELFF. The CDR3, as DNA: TGTGCCAGCAGCGTAGCTCCCTCGGGTCAGCTGAACACCGGGGAGCTGTTTTTT.

CDR3 amino acids: CAISESDRANTEAFF. The CDR3 region has the DNA TGTGCCATCAGTGAGTCGGACAGGGCTAACACTGAAGCTTTCTTT. This rearrangement joins TRBV10-3 to TRBJ1-1; 8 bases line up with TRBD1. CDR1 and CDR2 from the germline V gene are ENHRY and SYGVKD. The junction had 2 bases not matched to a gene; V was cut back by 0 bases and J by 2 bases. This CDR3 has 15 amino acids.

This clone was counted a single time. The chain has TRBV28 and TRBJ1-2; D is perhaps TRBD1 (6 bases). Germline CDR1 reads MDHEN; CDR2 reads SYDVKM. Trimming removed 3 bases at V and 6 bases at J, with 20 bases between. The CDR3 length is 16 residues. The CDR3 sequence: CASSLALGGGANGYTF. The CDR3 DNA follows: TGTGCCAGCAGTTTGGCGCTGGGAGGGGGGGCGAATGGCTACACCTTC.